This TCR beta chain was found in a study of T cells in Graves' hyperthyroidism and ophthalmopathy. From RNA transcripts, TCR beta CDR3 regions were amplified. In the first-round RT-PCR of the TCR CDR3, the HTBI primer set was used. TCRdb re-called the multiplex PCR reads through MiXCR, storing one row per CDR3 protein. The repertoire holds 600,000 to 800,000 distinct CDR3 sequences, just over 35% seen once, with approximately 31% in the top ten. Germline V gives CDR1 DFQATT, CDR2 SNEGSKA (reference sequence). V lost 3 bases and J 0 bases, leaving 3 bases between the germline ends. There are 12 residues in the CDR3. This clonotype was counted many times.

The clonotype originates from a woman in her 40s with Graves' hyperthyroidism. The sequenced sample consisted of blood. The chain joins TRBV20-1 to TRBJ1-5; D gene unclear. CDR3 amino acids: CSASDSNQPQHF. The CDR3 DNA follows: TGCAGTGCTAGTGATAGCAATCAGCCCCAGCATTTT.